The present T cell receptor (beta chain) was sequenced within a study of OX40 agonist ivuxolimab in advanced cancers. Assay: immunoSEQ multiplex PCR; the TCRdb copy retains only in-frame clones and omits some. The sample has approximately 70,000 clones; 88% are singletons. Germline assignment: CDR1 LNHNV and CDR2 YYDKDF (reference sequence). V was clipped by 4 bases and J by 5 bases, with 17 bases between them. The CDR3 runs 15 residues. Source: CD4+ or CD8+ T cells sorted from blood, taken in a trial of the OX40 agonist ivuxolimab. The J gene is TRBJ2-5, the V gene TRBV15; D not certain. This clonotype was sampled from an adult with an advanced solid tumor such as melanoma, head and neck, liver or kidney cancer. The CDR3 nucleotides are TGTGCCACCAGCATTGCACCAGCCCTCGGGGAGACCCAGTACTTC. Protein product: CATSIAPALGETQYF.